This T cell receptor beta chain was recovered during a study of T cell responses to AZD1222 COVID-19 vaccine. Method: immunoSEQ multiplex PCR; TCRdb's copy keeps in-frame clones and lacks some. The sample yields around 140,000 clones, 75% to 85% seen once. The CDR3 has 15 amino acids. Germline lookup yields CDR1 MNHEY and CDR2 SMNVEV (reference sequence). The ends were cut back, 6 bases at V and 1 base at J, with 15 bases in the middle. J is TRBJ1-2 and V is TRBV27, with unresolved D. This specimen was peripheral blood, taken 28 days after the second dose of the MenACWY control vaccine. The TCR originated in an adult who received the MenACWY meningococcal vaccine as a control. The CDR3 DNA reads TGTGCCAGCAGCCTAGTCTGGGGTAATAACTATGGCTACACCTTC. Protein: CASSLVWGNNYGYTF.